One T cell receptor beta chain is described in this entry. Its cognate antigen is unknown. The junction and the germline gene differ at one end; a read error may be behind it. Two-round multiplex PCR amplified TCR beta CDR3 from genomic DNA. First-round PCR employed TRBV- and TRBJ-specific primers for each gene. One entry per CDR3 protein results from TCRdb running MiXCR on the multiplex PCR reads. The profile shows 8,500 or so distinct CDR3 sequences, 62% of them singletons. The source of the sample is a study of prognosis after radiotherapy for stage I lung cancer. About the research overall: More than twelve patients had newly diagnosed primary stage I lung tumors, and about five had oligometastatic NSCLC after surgical resection of the primary tumor.

Findings and caveats of the study: Stereotactic body radiation therapy was followed by fewer unique TCR clones, median 10,088 versus 6,861.

The germline V gene has CDR1 SSHAT and CDR2 FNYEAQ (reference sequence). The CDR3 consists of 12 residues. The TCR originated in a donor of 50 years or more with non-small cell lung cancer. This chain uses TRBV7-7 with TRBJ2-1; possible D gene TRBD1, 6 bases. Sequencing used PBMCs, obtained before or after stereotactic body radiation therapy (not recorded which). In DNA, the CDR3 is TGTGCTAGCAGCCCCAACAGGGTTGAGCAGTTCTTC. Its protein product is CASSPNRVEQFF. Full variable domain (missing parts from reference TRBV7-7 and TRBJ2-1): GAGVSQSPRYKVTKRGQDVTLRCDPISSHATLYWYQQALGQGPEFLTYFNYEAQPDKSGLPSDRFSAERPEGSISTLTIQRTEQRDSAMYRCASSPNRVEQFFGPGTRLTVL.